The 27 T cell receptor beta chains reported below all come from one sample, sequenced in a study of T-cell memory formation after mild COVID-19. TCRdb redid the calling of the 5' RACE reads with MiXCR, one entry per CDR3 protein. The sample holds 140,000 or so distinct CDR3 sequences; 14% to 15% are singletons and the top ten take 25% to 30%. Material for sequencing was PBMCs or a T cell subset sorted from them (not recorded which). Receptor source: an adult woman who had mild COVID-19 (a few samples of this study predate the infection). Cell type and time point are not known.

This clonotype is judged medium-sized. The chain links TRBV20-1 to TRBJ2-7; TRBD1 or TRBD2 may be the D gene (5 bases each). V was trimmed by 5 bases and J by 0 bases, leaving 14 bases between them. The CDR3 loop spans 14 amino acids. The germline CDR1 and CDR2 sequences are DFQATT and SNEGSKA (reference sequence). CDR3 sequence: CSAEGTSNSYEQYF. In DNA, the CDR3 is TGCAGTGCTGAAGGGACCTCCAACTCCTACGAGCAGTACTTC.

This clonotype was recorded a few times. The chain couples TRBV15 to TRBJ2-7, with TRBD1 matching 9 bases. CDR1 and CDR2 (germline): LNHNV, YYDKDF (reference sequence). The ends lost 0 bases at V and 5 bases at J; junction bases unmatched: 5. The CDR3 covers 15 residues. The CDR3 DNA follows: TGTGCCACCAGCAGAGATCGGGACAGGGACCACGAGCAGTACTTC. Protein product: CATSRDRDRDHEQYF.

The V gene is TRBV6-6, the J gene TRBJ1-3; D is unresolved. Trimming pared 5 bases from V and 0 bases from J, leaving 20 bases between. Germline V CDR1 and CDR2: MNHNY, SVGAGI (reference sequence). CDR3 length: 18 amino acids. This chain's CDR3 is CASSHLPASHHSGNTIYF. As DNA, the CDR3 is TGTGCCAGCAGTCACCTTCCGGCCAGCCACCACTCTGGAAACACCATATATTTT.

The rearrangement links TRBV4-2 to TRBJ2-7; D ambiguous. The CDR3 covers 17 residues. V was clipped by 0 bases and J by 1 base, with 16 bases between them. CDR1 and CDR2 (germline): LGHNA, YNFKEQ. DNA of the CDR3: TGTGCCAGCAGCCAAGAACCCCAGCCTGGTACGTCCTACGAGCAGTACTTC. It is translated as CASSQEPQPGTSYEQYF.

This sequence joins TRBV28 and TRBJ1-1; tentative D call: TRBD1 (6 bases). The germline gives CDR1 MDHEN, CDR2 SYDVKM. The germline V and J ends were trimmed by 6 bases and 1 base, with 9 bases remaining between them. CDR3 length: 13 residues. The CDR3 nucleotides read TGTGCCAGCAGACCAGGGGAGAACACTGAAGCTTTCTTT. Its protein is CASRPGENTEAFF.

This clonotype was seen repeatedly, ten times or more. The chain carries TRBV5-4 and TRBJ1-2; D may be TRBD1 (5 bases). Trimming cost V 1 base and J 10 bases, with 8 bases left between them. The length of the CDR3 is 11 residues. Germline V CDR1 and CDR2: SGHNT, YYREEE (reference sequence). The CDR3 region has the DNA TGTGCCAGCAGCTTGACAGGAGCCTACACCTTC. Its protein product is CASSLTGAYTF.

This clonotype was seen only a few times. This chain joins TRBV5-1 and TRBJ2-5; D is unclear. The V and J ends lost 0 bases and 1 base respectively, with 13 bases between them. In germline, CDR1 is SGHRS, CDR2 YFSETQ. CDR3 length: 16 amino acids. The CDR3 sequence is CASSLAWGYGQETQYF. The CDR3 nucleotides are TGCGCCAGCAGCTTGGCGTGGGGATACGGCCAAGAGACCCAGTACTTC.

The chain links TRBV4-1 to TRBJ1-2; a possible D gene is TRBD1 (5 bases). CDR3 length: 19 amino acids. Germline V lookup: CDR1 MGHRA, CDR2 YSYEKL. The V end lost 1 base, the J end lost 2 bases, and 23 bases lay between the germline ends. The CDR3 region is CASSQGVGRVDLENYGYTF. CDR3 DNA sequence: TGCGCCAGCAGCCAAGGGGTAGGCAGGGTAGATCTAGAAAACTATGGCTACACCTTC.

This rearrangement joins TRBV6-2 or TRBV6-3 to TRBJ1-2; 7 bases fit TRBD1. The CDR3 contains 15 residues. Germline CDR1 MNHEY, CDR2 SVGEGT. Trimming removed 4 bases from V and 4 bases from J; junction bases left unmatched: 9. CDR3: CASSSEHRDSYGYTF. The DNA of the CDR3 is TGTGCCAGCAGTTCCGAACACCGGGACAGCTATGGCTACACCTTC.

The rearrangement uses TRBV12-3 or TRBV12-4 and TRBJ1-2; 8 positions agree with TRBD1. CDR3 size: 17 residues. Losses at the gene ends were 6 bases for V and 1 base for J; bases not matched to a gene: 13. As DNA, the CDR3 is TGTGCCAGCAGCATTGACCCAGGGACAGGTCTTAACTATGGCTACACCTTC. Its protein product is CASSIDPGTGLNYGYTF.

V gene TRBV24-1 combines with J gene TRBJ2-3; 9 bases are a match to TRBD2. V lost 3 bases to trimming and J lost 3 bases; unmatched junction nucleotides: 3. The germline gives CDR1 KGHDR, CDR2 SFDVKD. The length of the CDR3 is 15 residues. For the CDR3, the DNA is TGTGCCACCAGTGATATAGCGGGAGAGACAGATACGCAGTATTTT. It encodes CATSDIAGETDTQYF.

This clonotype was seen more than once but under ten times. The CDR3 loop is CASSVVAGGTGELFF. DNA of the CDR3: TGTGCCAGCAGCGTAGTGGCAGGCGGGACCGGGGAGCTGTTTTTT. The V and J genes are TRBV9 and TRBJ2-2, with D possibly matching TRBD2 (5 bases). Germline V CDR1 and CDR2: SGDLS, YYNGEE. This CDR3 is built from 15 residues. V lost 0 bases to trimming and J lost 5 bases, with 11 bases between them.

This clonotype was seen a few times. This chain joins TRBV4-1 and TRBJ2-3; TRBD1 is a possible D gene (6 bases). The CDR3 is 15 residues long. Germline-derived CDR1 and CDR2 are MGHRA and YSYEKL. With 1 base removed from V and 7 bases from J, the gap between germline ends came to 15 bases. This CDR3 reads CASSQGGPGPYTQYF. The CDR3 DNA reads TGCGCCAGCAGCCAAGGGGGGCCGGGCCCCTATACGCAGTATTTT.

This sequence joins TRBV30 and TRBJ2-7; D possibly matches TRBD1 or TRBD2 (5 bases each). The CDR3 runs 16 residues. Trimming took off 1 base at V and 2 bases at J, with 18 bases between the two ends. The germline V gene has CDR1 GTSNPN and CDR2 SVGIG (reference sequence). The CDR3 spells CAWSDPPGRIPYEQYF. In DNA form, the CDR3 reads TGTGCCTGGAGTGACCCCCCGGGACGGATACCCTACGAGCAGTACTTC.

Many counts were recorded for this clonotype. The chain carries TRBV10-3 and TRBJ2-3; a possible D gene is TRBD2 (5 bases). This CDR3 region has 16 residues. CDR1 and CDR2 (germline): ENHRY, SYGVKD. With 4 bases removed from V and 0 bases from J, the gap between germline ends came to 14 bases. CDR3: CAISVSTSHSTDTQYF. CDR3 sequence (DNA): TGTGCCATCAGTGTGAGCACTAGTCACAGCACAGATACGCAGTATTTT.

This clonotype was detected only a few times. The chain is built from TRBV20-1 and TRBJ2-7; D gene ambiguous. The CDR3 extends over 13 amino acids. Trimming shortened V by 2 bases and J by 3 bases, and 11 bases separated the two germline ends. Germline assignment: CDR1 DFQATT and CDR2 SNEGSKA (reference sequence). The chain's CDR3 is CSARSLDRYEQYF. The CDR3 coding sequence is TGCAGTGCTAGAAGCCTGGACCGCTACGAGCAGTACTTC.

V is TRBV20-1 and J is TRBJ2-3; D uncertain. V lost 0 bases, J lost 2 bases, and 9 bases lay in between. Germline V CDR1 and CDR2: DFQATT, SNEGSKA (reference sequence). There are 14 residues in the CDR3. The CDR3 spells CSARDRSSTDTQYF. In DNA, the CDR3 is TGCAGTGCTAGAGATCGGAGCTCCACAGATACGCAGTATTTT.

CDR3 residues: CSARQSWSNEQFF. The CDR3 bases are TGCAGTGCTAGACAGTCGTGGAGCAATGAGCAGTTCTTC. The chain links TRBV20-1 to TRBJ2-1, with D unresolved. V was cut by 2 bases and J by 6 bases, with 11 bases left in between. CDR1 DFQATT and CDR2 SNEGSKA come from the germline V gene (reference sequence). The CDR3 is 13 amino acids.

This clonotype was seen a few times. The J gene is TRBJ2-1, the V gene TRBV5-6; D remains ambiguous. Trimming stripped 3 bases from V and 0 bases from J, with 13 bases between. Germline-derived CDR1 and CDR2 are SGHDT and YYEEEE. The CDR3 spans 16 residues. CDR3 amino acids: CASSSEEESSYNEQFF. The CDR3 DNA reads TGTGCCAGCAGCTCTGAAGAGGAGAGCTCCTACAATGAGCAGTTCTTC.

This clonotype was seen more than once but under ten times. V gene TRBV29-1 combines with J gene TRBJ2-7; 7 nucleotides line up with TRBD1. The V gene's germline CDR1 is SQVTM and CDR2 ANQGSEA. This CDR3 has 14 residues. With 0 bases clipped from V and 1 base from J, the junction kept 3 bases outside the gene matches. The CDR3 protein is CSVEEPGQSYEQYF. In DNA, the CDR3 is TGCAGCGTTGAAGAACCGGGACAGTCCTACGAGCAGTACTTC.

This clonotype was counted only a few times. The V call is TRBV21-1, the J call TRBJ1-2. TRBV21-1 represents a pseudogene. This CDR3 is 12 amino acids long. The CDR3 region is CASSKDLAGYTF. CDR3 nucleotide sequence: TGTGCCAGCAGCAAAGATTTAGCAGGCTACACCTTC.

The chain couples TRBV27 to TRBJ1-5; TRBD1 matches 12 bases. This CDR3 has 17 residues. V shed 8 bases and J 2 bases; nucleotides not matched to a gene: 10. CDR1 and CDR2 from the germline V gene are MNHEY and SMNVEV (reference sequence). DNA for the CDR3: TGTGCCAGCGGAGGGACAGGGGGCCTGTATGGCAATCAGCCCCAGCATTTT. Its protein product is CASGGTGGLYGNQPQHF.

The chain couples TRBV9 to TRBJ1-1; perhaps TRBD1 as D (5 bases). Germline CDR1 and CDR2: SGDLS and YYNGEE. Trimming removed 5 bases from V and 1 base from J, with 15 bases in between. CDR3 length equals 15 residues. The chain's CDR3 is CASSATSGRNTEAFF. The CDR3 DNA reads TGTGCCAGCAGTGCTACCTCAGGGCGGAACACTGAAGCTTTCTTT.

V usage is TRBV12-3 or TRBV12-4 and J usage is TRBJ2-7; possibly TRBD1 for D (6 bases). This CDR3 is built from 14 residues. The V end lost 5 bases, the J end lost 5 bases, and 16 bases lay between the germline ends. The CDR3 here is CASSPDSDVDEQYF. CDR3 nucleotide sequence: TGTGCCAGCAGTCCGGACAGTGACGTAGACGAGCAGTACTTC.

In this sample, this clonotype turned up a few times. V and J are TRBV27 and TRBJ2-3, with D possibly TRBD1 on 6 matching bases. The CDR3 is 17 amino acids. V was shortened by 5 bases and J by 0 bases, with 18 bases between the two germline ends. Germline CDR1 MNHEY, CDR2 SMNVEV (reference sequence). CDR3: CASSPGQILTSTDTQYF. The CDR3 DNA is TGTGCCAGCAGTCCCGGACAGATACTTACTAGCACAGATACGCAGTATTTT.

This clonotype was recorded many times. The gene calls are TRBV6-4 and TRBJ2-6; no definite D call. V dropped 4 bases and J dropped 2 bases, with 12 bases sitting between them. The CDR3 extends over 16 amino acids. Germline V gives CDR1 MRHNA, CDR2 SNTAGT. CDR3 in amino acids: CASSGTTATGANVLTF. DNA for the CDR3: TGTGCCAGCAGTGGAACGACTGCTACTGGGGCCAACGTCCTGACTTTC.

The J gene is TRBJ2-7, the V gene TRBV4-3; 10 bases agree with TRBD2. The CDR3 runs 17 residues. CDR1 is LGHNA, CDR2 YSLEER, per germline. Trimming at V came to 1 base and at J to 6 bases, leaving 12 bases not matched to a gene. The CDR3 DNA sequence: TGCGCCAGCAGCCAAGTGTGGGCTAGCGGGAGTACGTTCGAGCAGTACTTC. It translates to CASSQVWASGSTFEQYF.